The clone carrying this T cell receptor (beta chain) was counted a few times. Antigen specificity is unknown. What was amplified from RNA transcripts were TCR beta CDR3 regions. During a first-round RT-PCR of the TCR CDR3, the HTBI primer set was used. Each CDR3 protein gets one entry after TCRdb re-called the multiplex PCR reads with MiXCR. The sample holds 690,000 or so distinct CDR3 sequences, roughly a sixth seen once. The source of the sample is a study of T cells in Graves' hyperthyroidism and ophthalmopathy. Study findings and constraints: Blood also carried most thyroid clonotypes expanded above 0.001.

The V end was cut by 4 bases, the J end by 4 bases, with 14 bases between. Germline lookup yields CDR1 SGHNT and CDR2 YYREEE (reference sequence). This CDR3 region has 15 residues. First hyperthyroidism diagnosis is when the blood sample was obtained, before any ophthalmopathy symptoms. The clonotype originates from a woman aged 45-65 years with Graves' hyperthyroidism that later progressed to Graves' ophthalmopathy. Material: blood. This chain joins TRBV5-4 and TRBJ1-4, with D possibly being TRBD1 (6 bases). CDR3 sequence reads: CASSQRRGINEKLFF. The CDR3 region has the DNA TGTGCCAGCAGCCAGCGAAGGGGGATTAATGAAAAACTGTTTTTT.